A selection of T cell receptor beta chains follows, all from one sample in a study of blood T cell repertoires in COVID-19. Generated by immunoSEQ multiplex PCR, the TCRdb table keeps only in-frame clones and is missing some. Among 100,000 to 150,000 clones listed, roughly 84% were seen once. Sequencing was done on a sample of PBMCs or T cells enriched from blood (not recorded which). The receptors here all came from a woman aged 30 to 39 who had recovered from COVID-19. The CDR3 runs from the conserved cysteine through the conserved F or W. D genes are given only for firm matches.

DNA	CDR3	J	V	D
TGTGCCAGCAGCCCGACTAGATCCACCGGGGAGCTGTTTTTT	CASSPTRSTGELFF	TRBJ2-2	TRBV3-1/TRBV3-2	.
TGTGCCAGCAGCCACCCCCGGGGGACTAGCAGCTACGAGCAGTACTTC	CASSHPRGTSSYEQYF	TRBJ2-7	TRBV28	TRBD2
TGCAGTGCTAGTAGACTAGCCTACGAGCAGTACTTC	CSASRLAYEQYF	TRBJ2-7	TRBV20-1	.
TGCGCCAGCAGTCAACCGCGCGACAGGGTGGATGAAAAACTGTTTTTT	CASSQPRDRVDEKLFF	TRBJ1-4	TRBV23-1	TRBD1
TGTGCCAGCAGTTTACTGGACAGGGACAATCAGCCCCAGCATTTT	CASSLLDRDNQPQHF	TRBJ1-5	TRBV28	TRBD1
TGTGCCAGCTCTCAATGGGGGGTGATGAACACTGAAGCTTTCTTT	CASSQWGVMNTEAFF	TRBJ1-1	TRBV18	.
TGCAGCGTCCGACAGGGCAAAAACATTCAGTACTTC	CSVRQGKNIQYF	TRBJ2-4	TRBV29-1	TRBD1
TGTGCCAGCAGCCTAACTAGCGGGATTTTCACAGATACGCAGTATTTT	CASSLTSGIFTDTQYF	TRBJ2-3	TRBV5-5	TRBD2
TGTGCCAGCCGAAGCGATGTAGGGGATTATGGCTACACCTTC	CASRSDVGDYGYTF	TRBJ1-2	TRBV6-5	.
TGCGCCAGCAGCTCTACTAGCGGGAGTGAGACCGGGGAGCTGTTTTTT	CASSSTSGSETGELFF	TRBJ2-2	TRBV5-1	TRBD2
TGTGCCAGCAGCCCCTGGACAGCCTTGAACACTGAAGCTTTCTTT	CASSPWTALNTEAFF	TRBJ1-1	TRBV7-2	.
TGTGCCAGCAGTTTTGGCAGTTCTGACGAGCAGTACTTC	CASSFGSSDEQYF	TRBJ2-7	TRBV12-3/TRBV12-4	.
TGCGCCAGCAGCCAAGCTAGCGGGAGCGTCTACGAGCAGTACTTC	CASSQASGSVYEQYF	TRBJ2-7	TRBV4-3	TRBD2
TGTGCCAGCAGTCCAAGACAGGGAATGAATGAAAAACTGTTTTTT	CASSPRQGMNEKLFF	TRBJ1-4	TRBV27	TRBD1
TGCGCCAGCAGCTGGGACAGTACGAGGGACACCATATATTTT	CASSWDSTRDTIYF	TRBJ1-3	TRBV5-1	TRBD1
TGTGCCAGCAGCACCCGACAGGGCGCTGAAGCTTTCTTT	CASSTRQGAEAFF	TRBJ1-1	TRBV7-3	TRBD1
TGTGCCAGCAGCGAAAGATTGCTCGGGACAGTGAACACTGAAGCTTTCTTT	CASSERLLGTVNTEAFF	TRBJ1-1	TRBV7-2	TRBD1
TGCGCCAGCAGCTTTCGACAGGCCACTGAAGCTTTCTTT	CASSFRQATEAFF	TRBJ1-1	TRBV5-1	.
TGTGCCAGCAGTTTAACAGGGGACACCGGGGAGCTGTTTTTT	CASSLTGDTGELFF	TRBJ2-2	TRBV28	TRBD1
TGTGCCAGTGGACTAGCGGGAGCTGATACGCAGTATTTT	CASGLAGADTQYF	TRBJ2-3	TRBV12-3/TRBV12-4	TRBD2
TGCAGCGGACGGGGCCTACTTCTAGCGGGAGCCGCAGATACGCAGTATTTT	CSGRGLLLAGAADTQYF	TRBJ2-3	TRBV29-1	TRBD2
TGCAGCGTAACCACTGACAGTCCTGAAGCTTTCTTT	CSVTTDSPEAFF	TRBJ1-1	TRBV29-1	.
TGTGCCAGCAGCCCCAGGACAGTAAACACTGAAGCTTTCTTT	CASSPRTVNTEAFF	TRBJ1-1	TRBV11-3	.
TGTGCCAGCAGAACTAGCGGGGTCACAGATACGCAGTATTTT	CASRTSGVTDTQYF	TRBJ2-3	TRBV27	TRBD2
TGTGCCAGCAACGCCGGCCGGAGTACTGGCTATGGCTACACCTTC	CASNAGRSTGYGYTF	TRBJ1-2	TRBV3-1/TRBV3-2	.
TGCAGCGTTGAAGAGCGCGGCCCTTCTGGCTATGGCTACACCTTC	CSVEERGPSGYGYTF	TRBJ1-2	TRBV29-1	.
TGTGCCAGCAGTGAAGCGCAAGCCTATGAGCAGTTCTTC	CASSEAQAYEQFF	TRBJ2-1	TRBV2	.
TGCGCCAGCAGCCATCCAGGGGAGGGGAACACTGAAGCTTTCTTT	CASSHPGEGNTEAFF	TRBJ1-1	TRBV4-1	.
TGTGCCATCGGGGGGACGGACAATGGCTACACCTTC	CAIGGTDNGYTF	TRBJ1-2	TRBV10-3	.
TGTGCCAGCAGCTCAGTGGGTAGTATCGGGGACATCTACAATGAGCAGTTCTTC	CASSSVGSIGDIYNEQFF	TRBJ2-1	TRBV9	.
TGTGCCAGCAGTGTGTCTAGCGGGATAAACAATGAGCAGTTCTTC	CASSVSSGINNEQFF	TRBJ2-1	TRBV6-4	TRBD2